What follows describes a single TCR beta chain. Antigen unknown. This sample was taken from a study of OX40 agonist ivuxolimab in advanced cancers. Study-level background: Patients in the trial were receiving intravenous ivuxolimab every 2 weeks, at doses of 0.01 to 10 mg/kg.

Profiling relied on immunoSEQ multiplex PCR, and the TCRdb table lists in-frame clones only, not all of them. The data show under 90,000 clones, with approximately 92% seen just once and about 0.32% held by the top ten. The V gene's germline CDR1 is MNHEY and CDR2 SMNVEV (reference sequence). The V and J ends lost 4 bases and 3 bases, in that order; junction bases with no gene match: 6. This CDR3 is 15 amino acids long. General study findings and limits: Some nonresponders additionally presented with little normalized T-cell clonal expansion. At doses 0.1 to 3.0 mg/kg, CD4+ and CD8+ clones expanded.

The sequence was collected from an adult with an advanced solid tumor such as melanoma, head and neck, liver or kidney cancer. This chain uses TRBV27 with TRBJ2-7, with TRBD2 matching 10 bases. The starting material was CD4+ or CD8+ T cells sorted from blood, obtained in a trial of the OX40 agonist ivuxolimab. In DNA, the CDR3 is TGTGCCAGCAGTTCTCCAGCGGGGGGGGGCTACGAGCAGTACTTC. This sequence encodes CASSSPAGGGYEQYF.